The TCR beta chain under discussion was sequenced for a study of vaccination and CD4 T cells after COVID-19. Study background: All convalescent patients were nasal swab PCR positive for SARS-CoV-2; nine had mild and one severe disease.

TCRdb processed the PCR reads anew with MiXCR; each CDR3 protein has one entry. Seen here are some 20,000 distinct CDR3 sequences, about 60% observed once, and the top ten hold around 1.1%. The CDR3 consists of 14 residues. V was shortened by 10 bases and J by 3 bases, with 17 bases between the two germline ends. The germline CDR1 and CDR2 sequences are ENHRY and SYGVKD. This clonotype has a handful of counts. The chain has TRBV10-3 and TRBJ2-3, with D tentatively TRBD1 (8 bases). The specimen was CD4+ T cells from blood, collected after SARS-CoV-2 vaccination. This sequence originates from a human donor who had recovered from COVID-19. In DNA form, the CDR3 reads TGTGCCACCGGAGGACAGGGAGGGACAGATACGCAGTATTTT. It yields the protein CATGGQGGTDTQYF.